What follows describes a single TCR beta chain. The antigen remains unidentified. The sample comes from a study of OX40 agonist ivuxolimab in advanced cancers. Study context: Patients in the trial were receiving intravenous ivuxolimab every 2 weeks, at doses of 0.01 to 10 mg/kg. Three patients got partial responses; one had hepatocellular carcinoma and two had cutaneous melanoma. Points from the study as a whole: Clonal expansion was among the lowest in partial responders at 0.1-3.0 mg/kg, especially CD8+.

Clones were sequenced by immunoSEQ multiplex PCR, and TCRdb holds only the in-frame ones, with some missing. This sample has about 97,000 clones, with roughly nine tenths found just once. CDR3 length: 15 residues. Germline V gene data show CDR1 as SGHRS and CDR2 as YFSETQ. The V gene lost 0 bases and the J gene lost 4 bases, with 11 bases spanning the gap. The sequencing here drew on CD4+ or CD8+ T cells sorted from blood, taken in a trial of the OX40 agonist ivuxolimab. The receptor's source is an adult with an advanced solid tumor such as melanoma, head and neck, liver or kidney cancer. The V call is TRBV5-1, the J call TRBJ1-5; no clear D gene. For the CDR3, the DNA is TGCGCCAGCAGCTTGGGTGGTGGAATTAATCAGCCCCAGCATTTT. It encodes CASSLGGGINQPQHF.